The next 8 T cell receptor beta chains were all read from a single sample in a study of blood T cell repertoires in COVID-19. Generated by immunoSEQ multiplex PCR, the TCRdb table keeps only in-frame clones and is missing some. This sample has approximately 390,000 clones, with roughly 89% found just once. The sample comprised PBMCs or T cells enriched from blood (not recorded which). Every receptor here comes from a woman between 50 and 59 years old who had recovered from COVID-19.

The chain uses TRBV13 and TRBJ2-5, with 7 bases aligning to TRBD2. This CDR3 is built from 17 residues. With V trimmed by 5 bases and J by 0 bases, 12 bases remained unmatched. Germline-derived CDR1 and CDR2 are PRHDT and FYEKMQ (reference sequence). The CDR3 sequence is CASSLREEDFNQETQYF. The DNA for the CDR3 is TGTGCCAGCAGCCTCCGGGAGGAGGACTTCAACCAAGAGACCCAGTACTTC.

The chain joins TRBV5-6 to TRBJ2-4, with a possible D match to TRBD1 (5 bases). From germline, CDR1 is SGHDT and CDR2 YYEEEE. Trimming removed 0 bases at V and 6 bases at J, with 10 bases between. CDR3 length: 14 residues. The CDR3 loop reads CASSLGQSPNIQYF. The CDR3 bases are TGTGCCAGCAGCTTGGGACAGAGCCCAAACATTCAGTACTTC. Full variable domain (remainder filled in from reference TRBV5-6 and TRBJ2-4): DAGVTQSPTHLIKTRGQQVTLRCSPKSGHDTVSWYQQALGQGPQFIFQYYEEEERQRGNFPDRFSGHQFPNYSSELNVNALLLGDSALYLCASSLGQSPNIQYFGAGTRLSVL.

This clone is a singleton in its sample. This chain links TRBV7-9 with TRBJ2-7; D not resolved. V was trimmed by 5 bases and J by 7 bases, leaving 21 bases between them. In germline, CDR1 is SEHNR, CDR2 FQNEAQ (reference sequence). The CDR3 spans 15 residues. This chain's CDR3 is CASSPPDFDLREQYF. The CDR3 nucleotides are TGTGCCAGCAGCCCCCCCGACTTCGATCTTAGAGAGCAGTACTTC.

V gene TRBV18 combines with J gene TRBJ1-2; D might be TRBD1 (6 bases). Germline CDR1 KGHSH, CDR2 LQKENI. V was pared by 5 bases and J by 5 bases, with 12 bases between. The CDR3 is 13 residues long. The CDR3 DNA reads TGTGCCAGCTCATCCCAGGGGAAATATGGCTACACCTTC. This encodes CASSSQGKYGYTF.

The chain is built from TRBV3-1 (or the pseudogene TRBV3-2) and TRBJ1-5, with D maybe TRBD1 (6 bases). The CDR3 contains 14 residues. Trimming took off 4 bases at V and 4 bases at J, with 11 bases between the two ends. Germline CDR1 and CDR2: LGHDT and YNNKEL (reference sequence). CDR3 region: CASSRQGINQPQHF. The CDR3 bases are TGTGCCAGCAGCCGCCAGGGGATTAATCAGCCCCAGCATTTT.

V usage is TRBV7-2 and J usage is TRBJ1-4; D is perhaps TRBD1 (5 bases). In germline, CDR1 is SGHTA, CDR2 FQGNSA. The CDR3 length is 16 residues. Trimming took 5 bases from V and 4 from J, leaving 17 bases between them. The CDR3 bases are TGTGCCAGCAGCCCCAACATGTGGGGCCGTAATGAAAAACTGTTTTTT. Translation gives CASSPNMWGRNEKLFF.

The DNA for the CDR3 is TGTGCCAGCAGCCCCAGGCCCGGGACTACGTACAATGAGCAGTTCTTC. This sequence encodes CASSPRPGTTYNEQFF. The chain is built from TRBV7-3 and TRBJ2-1; TRBD2 agrees at 7 bases. CDR1 is SGHTA and CDR2 is FQGTGA in the germline V gene. V was clipped by 5 bases and J by 4 bases; unmatched bases: 11. The CDR3 has 16 amino acids.

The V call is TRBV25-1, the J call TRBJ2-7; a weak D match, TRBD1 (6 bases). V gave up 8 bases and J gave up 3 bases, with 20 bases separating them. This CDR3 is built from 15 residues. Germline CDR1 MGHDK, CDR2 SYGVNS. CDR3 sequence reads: CASPNEQGLYYEQYF. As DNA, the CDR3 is TGTGCCAGCCCGAATGAACAGGGTCTCTACTACGAGCAGTACTTC.